This TCR beta chain appears in the sequencing data of a study of cytomegalovirus exposure and HLA in healthy donors. Across the study: Findings of an earlier analysis included 117 million unique TCR beta sequences from 190 million or so T cells. Overall study results and limits: A previous analysis found most TCR beta V segments productive roughly 87% or roughly 30% of the time. Testing in vitro showed a few CMV-associated chains specific for CMV antigens.

This clone was counted once. The target antigen is unknown. From germline, CDR1 is MNHEY and CDR2 SMNVEV (reference sequence). The V end lost 2 bases, the J end lost 6 bases, and 19 bases lay between the germline ends. The CDR3 has 17 residues. Vbeta (60) and Jbeta (13) primers were used in the PCR. Methods used by the authors: An analysis performed later counted about 80 million unique TCR beta chains (roughly 11 million of them shared). Clones were read by immunoSEQ multiplex PCR, and TCRdb kept only the in-frame ones, dropping some. That table gives V, J and clone size, and the DNA gave D and trimming. The sample lists some 200,000 clones, about three quarters occurring once.

The TCR was taken from a woman aged 55-69 years in good health and CMV-seropositive. Source material: PBMCs. The V and J genes are TRBV27 and TRBJ1-4, with a possible D match to TRBD1 (5 bases). The CDR3 sequence is CASSLNTPDTGDEKLFF. The CDR3 DNA follows: TGTGCCAGCAGTTTAAATACCCCGGACACGGGGGATGAAAAACTGTTTTTT.